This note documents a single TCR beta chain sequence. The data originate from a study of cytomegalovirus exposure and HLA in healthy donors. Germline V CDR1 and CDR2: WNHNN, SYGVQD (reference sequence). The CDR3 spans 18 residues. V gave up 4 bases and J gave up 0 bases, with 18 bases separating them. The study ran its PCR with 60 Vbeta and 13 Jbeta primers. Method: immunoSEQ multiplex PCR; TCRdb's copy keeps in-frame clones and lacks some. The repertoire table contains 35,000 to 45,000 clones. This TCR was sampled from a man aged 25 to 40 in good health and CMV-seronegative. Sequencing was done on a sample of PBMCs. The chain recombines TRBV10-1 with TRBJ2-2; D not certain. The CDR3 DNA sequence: TGCGCCAGCAGTGTCTATGGCGGATCGAAGACGAACACCGGGGAGCTGTTTTTT. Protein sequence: CASSVYGGSKTNTGELFF.